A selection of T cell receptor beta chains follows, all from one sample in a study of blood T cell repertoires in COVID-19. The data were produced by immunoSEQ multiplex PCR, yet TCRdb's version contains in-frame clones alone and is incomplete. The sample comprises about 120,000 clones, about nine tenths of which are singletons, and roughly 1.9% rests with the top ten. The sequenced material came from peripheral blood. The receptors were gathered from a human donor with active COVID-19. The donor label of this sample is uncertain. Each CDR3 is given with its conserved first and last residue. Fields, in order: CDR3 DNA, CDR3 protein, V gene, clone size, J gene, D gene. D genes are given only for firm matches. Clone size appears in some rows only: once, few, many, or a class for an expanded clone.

TGCAGCGTCCCCGGGACTAACTATGGCTACACCTTC CSVPGTNYGYTF TRBV29-1 . TRBJ1-2 .
TGTGCCAGCACCCGACTAGATCAAGAGACCCAGTACTTC CASTRLDQETQYF TRBV2 . TRBJ2-5 .
TGTGCCAGCAGTGGGGATCGGGACAGGGCGAATTCACCCCTCCACTTT CASSGDRDRANSPLHF TRBV2 . TRBJ1-6 TRBD1
TGTGCCACCAGTGAACGACAGGGGAGGCAGGATGAAAAACTGTTTTTT CATSERQGRQDEKLFF TRBV24-1 . TRBJ1-4 TRBD1
TGTGCCAGCAGCCCGGGGACTTTAGCGGGGAGTCGAGAGACCCAGTACTTC CASSPGTLAGSRETQYF TRBV7-2 . TRBJ2-5 TRBD2
TGTGCCAGCTCACCGGGAACAGGGGAGGAAAAACTGTTTTTT CASSPGTGEEKLFF TRBV18 . TRBJ1-4 TRBD1
TGTGCCAGCAGTTTATATGGTCCAAGGGGCACTGAAGCTTTCTTT CASSLYGPRGTEAFF TRBV27 . TRBJ1-1 .
TGTGCCAGCAGCTCCAGGACAAAGACTAATTCACCCCTCCACTTT CASSSRTKTNSPLHF TRBV6-5 . TRBJ1-6 .
TGCGCCAGCAGCTTGGGGGGGACTAGAGAAGAGACCCAGTACTTC CASSLGGTREETQYF TRBV5-1 once TRBJ2-5 TRBD2
TGTGCCAGTACCAAGACAGGGATCGGAAACACCATATATTTT CASTKTGIGNTIYF TRBV19 . TRBJ1-3 TRBD1
TGTGCCAGCAGTTCCAGGCCGGCTAATGAAAAACTGTTTTTT CASSSRPANEKLFF TRBV28 . TRBJ1-4 .
TGTGCCAGTAGTATAGTTCGGGCTGAAGCTTTCTTT CASSIVRAEAFF TRBV19 . TRBJ1-1 .
TGCAGCGTGGGGAGCTCCTACGAGCAGTACTTC CSVGSSYEQYF TRBV29-1 . TRBJ2-7 .
TGTGCCAGCAGCTTATTTTTTTATCCCCAGCATTTT CASSLFFYPQHF TRBV7-9 . TRBJ1-5 .